The clone carrying this T cell receptor beta chain was recorded only once. Its matching antigen is unknown. The sample originates from a study of cytomegalovirus exposure and HLA in healthy donors. General study findings and limits: First-cohort TCR clusters were later found to tend to co-occur in the 120 or so validation repertoires. Most TCRs appeared rarely, but some public TCRs recurred in many donors.

Measured with immunoSEQ multiplex PCR; TCRdb has only the in-frame clones, and not every one. This sample has a few hundred thousand clones, with 90% to 95% found just once. In germline, CDR1 is SGDLS, CDR2 YYNGEE. This CDR3 has 14 residues. With 6 bases removed from V and 3 bases from J, the gap between germline ends came to 14 bases. V gene TRBV9 combines with J gene TRBJ2-3, with D perhaps matching TRBD2 (6 bases). The sequencing sample was made of PBMCs. The sequence came from a woman aged 18-29 years in good health and CMV-seronegative. The CDR3 sequence: CASTGTGRTDTQYF. CDR3 nucleotides: TGTGCCAGCACGGGGACGGGGAGGACAGATACGCAGTATTTT.